One and the same sample provided the 21 T cell receptor beta chains below, sequenced in a study of read filtering for tumor transcriptome and immune sequencing. Molecular barcoded adaptors covering alpha/delta and beta/gamma chains were used on around 400 ng RNA. From the reads, TCRdb called clonotypes with MiXCR, one entry per CDR3 protein. This table has 93,000 or so distinct CDR3 sequences, about 22% appearing once. Material for sequencing was a population of CD138-negative cells sorted from bone marrow. These receptors all come from a donor at least 40 years old with multiple myeloma.

This clonotype occurred many times. The gene calls are TRBV10-1 and TRBJ1-1, with D perhaps matching TRBD1 (6 bases). CDR3 size: 13 residues. Trimming took off 4 bases at V and 1 base at J, with 7 bases between the two ends. Germline CDR1 and CDR2: WNHNN and SYGVQD (reference sequence). In nucleotides, the CDR3 is TGCGCCAGCAGTGGACAGGCGAACACTGAAGCTTTCTTT. It encodes CASSGQANTEAFF.

This clonotype was picked up one time. A junction boundary mismatches the germline segment, possibly from a read error. CDR3 in DNA: TGCGCCAGCAACTTGGGGGGAACTGAAGCTTTCTTT. Translation: CASNLGGTEAFF. This chain links TRBV5-1 with TRBJ1-1; D is possibly TRBD1 (5 bases). There are 12 residues in the CDR3. Germline V gene data show CDR1 as SGHRS and CDR2 as YFSETQ.

V usage is TRBV6-2 or TRBV6-3 and J usage is TRBJ2-5; 13 nucleotides match TRBD2. Germline trimming cut 0 bases from V and 3 bases from J; bases unmatched to any gene: 4. The CDR3 consists of 17 residues. CDR1 is MNHEY, CDR2 SVGEGT, per germline. CDR3: CASSYSNGTSGEETQYF. The CDR3, as DNA: TGTGCCAGCAGTTACTCGAACGGGACTAGCGGGGAAGAGACCCAGTACTTC.

Ten or more counts support this clonotype. The V call is TRBV5-1, the J call TRBJ2-7; D tentatively fits TRBD1 or TRBD2 (5 bases each). Trimming cost V 4 bases and J 2 bases, with 22 bases left between them. The length of the CDR3 is 17 residues. Germline CDR1 SGHRS, CDR2 YFSETQ. In nucleotides, the CDR3 is TGCGCCAGCAGCCTGGGCGTCCCGGGACGGGCAACCTACGAGCAGTACTTC. Its protein product is CASSLGVPGRATYEQYF.

The V and J genes are TRBV18 and TRBJ1-1; D call uncertain. The V gene's germline CDR1 is KGHSH and CDR2 LQKENI. This CDR3 is 13 amino acids long. The V gene lost 6 bases and the J gene lost 1 base, with 9 bases spanning the gap. The chain's CDR3 is CASSPTTNTEAFF. The CDR3 region has the DNA TGTGCCAGCTCGCCGACGACGAACACTGAAGCTTTCTTT.

Points on this clonotype: A single base separates this from a much larger clone, so it may be a read error. The chain joins TRBV5-1 to TRBJ2-5; the D gene is possibly TRBD1 (6 bases). The CDR3 is 16 amino acids. V shed 4 bases and J shed 5 bases, with 21 bases lying between them. Germline V gene lookup returns CDR1 SGHRS and CDR2 YFSETQ. Written as DNA, the CDR3 is TGCGCCAGCAGCCCCGCCGGGAACAGGGTCAGGGAGACCCAGTACTTC. Translating it yields CASSPAGNRVRETQYF.

The V and J genes are TRBV6-2 or TRBV6-3 and TRBJ2-4, with D unresolved. V lost 2 bases to trimming and J lost 3 bases, with 2 bases between them. This CDR3 region has 12 residues. Per the germline V gene, CDR1 is MNHEY and CDR2 is SVGEGT. The CDR3 sequence: CASSYGKNIQYF. CDR3 DNA: TGTGCCAGCAGTTACGGCAAAAACATTCAGTACTTC.

This clonotype was detected ten times or more. The CDR3: CSGAASGGLGSEQFF. The CDR3 DNA is TGCAGCGGTGCCGCTAGCGGGGGGCTCGGTAGTGAGCAGTTCTTC. The chain employs TRBV29-1 and TRBJ2-1; 11 nucleotides line up with TRBD2. The CDR3 runs 15 residues. The J segment lost 9 bases and the V segment lost 7 bases, leaving 14 bases of the junction unmatched. The V gene's germline CDR1 is SQVTM and CDR2 ANQGSEA.

This clonotype was seen many times. The J gene is TRBJ2-4, the V gene TRBV12-3 or TRBV12-4; D not resolved. The V and J ends lost 7 bases and 0 bases respectively, with 4 bases between them. The CDR3 consists of 12 residues. CDR3 DNA: TGTGCCAGCAAGGGAGCCAAAAACATTCAGTACTTC. Protein: CASKGAKNIQYF.

This clonotype has at least ten counts. The chain recombines TRBV4-1 with TRBJ2-4; D is perhaps TRBD2 (5 bases). The germline gives CDR1 MGHRA, CDR2 YSYEKL. V lost 3 bases, J lost 6 bases, and 15 bases lay in between. This CDR3 comprises 15 residues. CDR3 bases: TGCGCCAGCAGCCACCTACTAGATGGGTCAAACATTCAGTACTTC. It encodes CASSHLLDGSNIQYF.

This clonotype was seen repeatedly, ten times or more. The chain couples TRBV7-2 to TRBJ1-4, with 7 bases fitting TRBD1. CDR1 is SGHTA and CDR2 is FQGNSA in the germline V gene. This CDR3 spans 16 amino acids. After removal of 6 bases from V and 8 bases from J, the junction contained 15 bases not matched to a gene. CDR3 sequence (DNA): TGTGCCAGCAGTCCCCAAAAACACAGGGGAGGGGAAAAACTGTTTTTT. Its protein is CASSPQKHRGGEKLFF.

The chain has TRBV14 and TRBJ1-1, with 7 bases identical to TRBD1. J was trimmed by 7 bases and V by 2 bases; bases with no gene match: 1. Looked up from germline, CDR1 is SGHDN and CDR2 is FVKESK. The CDR3 has 12 residues. CDR3 sequence (DNA): TGTGCCAGCAGCCAACAGGGGGTTGAAGCTTTCTTT. This encodes CASSQQGVEAFF.

In its sample, this clonotype was seen many times. V and J are TRBV28 and TRBJ2-3; D is uncertain. V gave up 4 bases and J gave up 0 bases, with 8 bases separating them. Germline V gene lookup returns CDR1 MDHEN and CDR2 SYDVKM. This CDR3 has 14 amino acids. In DNA, the CDR3 is TGTGCCAGCAGTTACTACTCAAGCACAGATACGCAGTATTTT. This encodes CASSYYSSTDTQYF.

This clonotype was observed many times. The DNA is omitted, as the CDR3 cannot be located on it reliably, and the CDR3 follows TCRdb's listing. The chain links TRBV29-1 to TRBJ2-5; whether TRBD1, the table's D call, matches the DNA was not checked. Counting both end residues, the CDR3 totals 15 amino acids. CDR1 and CDR2 from the germline V gene are SQVTM and ANQGSEA. The CDR3 loop reads CSVAFGPGGGETQYF.

As regards this clonotype: Relative to the germline gene, one junction end is altered; a read error may explain this. This chain uses TRBV5-6 with TRBJ2-7; 7 bases are shared with TRBD1. The CDR3 runs 14 residues. CDR1 SGHDT and CDR2 YYEEEE come from the germline V gene. The CDR3 region has the DNA TGCGCCAGCAGCCCCGACAGGGAACACGACGAGCAGTACTTC. Amino acids: CASSPDREHDEQYF.

This clonotype was detected ten times or more. The chain has TRBV29-1 and TRBJ2-7; D not resolved. CDR1 SQVTM and CDR2 ANQGSEA come from the germline V gene. The length of the CDR3 is 11 residues. Trimming took off 7 bases at V and 0 bases at J, with 7 bases between the two ends. The CDR3: CSAGVSYEQYF. Here the CDR3 DNA reads TGCAGCGCTGGAGTCTCCTACGAGCAGTACTTC.

This clonotype was seen many times. This sequence joins TRBV6-2 or TRBV6-3 and TRBJ1-1; the D is unclear. Looked up from germline, CDR1 is MNHEY and CDR2 is SVGEGT. V was clipped by 8 bases and J by 2 bases, with 6 bases between them. The CDR3 sequence is 11 residues long. The CDR3 DNA sequence: TGTGCCAGCCAAAGAAACACTGAAGCTTTCTTT. As protein: CASQRNTEAFF.

The chain couples TRBV12-3 or TRBV12-4 to TRBJ1-1; TRBD1 might be the D (6 bases). The CDR3 runs to 11 residues. Trimming left V 7 bases short and J 7 bases short, with 10 bases between. The CDR3 sequence: CASTRGHEAFF. CDR3 in DNA: TGTGCCAGCACCAGGGGTCATGAAGCTTTCTTT.

Note on this clonotype: This may be a read error, as it is one base from a much larger clone. The CDR3 does not end in the conserved phenylalanine or tryptophan, so this is likely a read error. This chain joins TRBV7-9 and TRBJ2-3, with 10 nucleotides matching TRBD1. Germline loops: CDR1 SEHNR, CDR2 FQNEAQ (reference sequence). The V gene end was trimmed by 6 bases and the J gene end by 6 bases; junction bases not matched to a gene: 6. The CDR3 contains 14 residues. For the CDR3, the DNA is TGTGCCAGCAGACAGACAGGGGGCGGTGATACGCAGTATCTT. This encodes CASRQTGGGDTQYL.

V is TRBV14 and J is TRBJ2-3; no reliable D call. Germline CDR1 is SGHDN and CDR2 is FVKESK. The germline V and J ends were trimmed by 0 bases and 5 bases, with 6 bases remaining between them. CDR3 size: 13 residues. The CDR3 sequence: CASSQDLGDTQYF. The DNA for the CDR3 is TGTGCCAGCAGCCAAGATTTGGGAGATACGCAGTATTTT.

This clonotype was recorded at least ten times. The chain couples TRBV28 to TRBJ2-3; tentative D call: TRBD2 (5 bases). Germline CDR1 and CDR2: MDHEN and SYDVKM. V was shortened by 4 bases and J by 0 bases, with 11 bases between the two germline ends. The CDR3 length is 15 residues. For the CDR3, the DNA is TGTGCCAGCAGTTCCCCGGAGGACAGCACAGATACGCAGTATTTT. Amino acid sequence: CASSSPEDSTDTQYF.